This paragraph covers one T cell receptor (beta chain) sequence. The antigen remains unidentified. This entry comes from a study of shared clonotypes between healthy human individuals. Study-level information: Donor composition was a couple of women and three men, aged 18 to 49. The plates for each donor numbered three CD4 naive, three CD4 memory, two CD8 naive and one CD8 memory. General observations from the study: It was the few donors that limited the genetic and exposure-history diversity represented. An expected dependence of interdonor clonotype sharing on sequencing depth was noted.

The method was immunoSEQ multiplex PCR; TCRdb's version includes in-frame clones alone and lacks a portion of them. The sample contains roughly 890,000 clones, 80% to 95% of which appear only once. Naive CD8 cells lacked CD45RO, underwent positive selection for CCR7 and left out terminally differentiated effector memory CD45RA+ cells. The CDR3 spans 13 residues. The germline CDR1 and CDR2 sequences are MNHEY and SMNVEV (reference sequence). V lost 5 bases and J lost 1; bases outside the gene matches: 2. The sample taken for sequencing was naive CD8+ T cells sorted from blood. The source is a man younger than 40 in good health. V is TRBV27 and J is TRBJ2-7; 7 nucleotides match TRBD1. For the CDR3, the DNA is TGTGCCAGCAGTATGGGACAGTCCTACGAGCAGTACTTC. Its protein is CASSMGQSYEQYF.